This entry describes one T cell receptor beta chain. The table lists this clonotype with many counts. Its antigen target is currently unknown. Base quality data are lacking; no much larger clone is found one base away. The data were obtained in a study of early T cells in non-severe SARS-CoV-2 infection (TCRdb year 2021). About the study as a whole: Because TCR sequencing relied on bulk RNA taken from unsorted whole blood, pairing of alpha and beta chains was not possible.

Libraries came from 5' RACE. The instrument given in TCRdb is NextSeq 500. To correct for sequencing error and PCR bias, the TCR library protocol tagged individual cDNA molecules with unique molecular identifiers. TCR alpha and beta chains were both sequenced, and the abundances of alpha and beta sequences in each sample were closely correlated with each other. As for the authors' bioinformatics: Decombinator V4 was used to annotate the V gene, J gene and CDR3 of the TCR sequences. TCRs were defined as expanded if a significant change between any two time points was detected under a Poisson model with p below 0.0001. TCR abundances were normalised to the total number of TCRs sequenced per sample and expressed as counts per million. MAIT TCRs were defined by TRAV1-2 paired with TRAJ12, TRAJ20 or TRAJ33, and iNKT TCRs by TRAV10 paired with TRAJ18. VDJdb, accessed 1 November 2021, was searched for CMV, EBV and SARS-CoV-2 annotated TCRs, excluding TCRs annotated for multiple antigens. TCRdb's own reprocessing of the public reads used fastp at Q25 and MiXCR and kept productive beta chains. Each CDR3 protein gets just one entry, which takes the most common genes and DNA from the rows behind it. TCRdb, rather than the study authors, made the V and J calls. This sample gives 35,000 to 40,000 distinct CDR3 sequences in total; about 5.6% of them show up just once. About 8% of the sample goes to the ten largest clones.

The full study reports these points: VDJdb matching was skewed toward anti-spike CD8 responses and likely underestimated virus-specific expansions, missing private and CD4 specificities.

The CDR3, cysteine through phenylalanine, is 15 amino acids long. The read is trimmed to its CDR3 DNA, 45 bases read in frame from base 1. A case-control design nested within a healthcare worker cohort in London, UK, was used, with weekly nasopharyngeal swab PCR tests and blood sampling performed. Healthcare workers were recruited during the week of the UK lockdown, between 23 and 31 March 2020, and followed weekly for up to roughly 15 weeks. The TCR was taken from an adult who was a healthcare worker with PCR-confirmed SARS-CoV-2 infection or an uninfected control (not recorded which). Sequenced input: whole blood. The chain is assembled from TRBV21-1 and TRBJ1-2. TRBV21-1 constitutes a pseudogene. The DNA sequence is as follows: TGTGCCAGCAGCAAAGAGCTCAACAGCCCTTTAGGCTACACCTTC. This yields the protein CASSKELNSPLGYTF.